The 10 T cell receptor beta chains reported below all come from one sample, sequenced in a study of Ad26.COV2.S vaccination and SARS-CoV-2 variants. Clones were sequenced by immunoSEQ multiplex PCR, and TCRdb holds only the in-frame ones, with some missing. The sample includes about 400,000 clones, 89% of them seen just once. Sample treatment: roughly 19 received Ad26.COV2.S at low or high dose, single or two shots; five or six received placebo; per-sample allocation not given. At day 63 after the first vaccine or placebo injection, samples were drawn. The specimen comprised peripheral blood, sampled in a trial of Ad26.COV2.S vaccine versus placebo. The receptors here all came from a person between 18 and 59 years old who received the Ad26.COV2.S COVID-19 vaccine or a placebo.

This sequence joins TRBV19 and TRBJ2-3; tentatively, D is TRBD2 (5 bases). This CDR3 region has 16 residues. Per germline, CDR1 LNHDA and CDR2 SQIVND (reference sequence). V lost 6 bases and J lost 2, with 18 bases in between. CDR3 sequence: CASRRLGGPDTDTQYF. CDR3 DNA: TGTGCCAGTAGGCGTCTTGGCGGGCCCGACACAGATACGCAGTATTTT.

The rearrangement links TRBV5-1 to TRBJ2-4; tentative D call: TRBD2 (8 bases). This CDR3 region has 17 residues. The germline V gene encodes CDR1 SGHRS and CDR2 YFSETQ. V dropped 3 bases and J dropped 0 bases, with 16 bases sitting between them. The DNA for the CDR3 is TGCGCCAGCAGCTCGGGGGGGACAGATCTAGCCAAAAACATTCAGTACTTC. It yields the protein CASSSGGTDLAKNIQYF.

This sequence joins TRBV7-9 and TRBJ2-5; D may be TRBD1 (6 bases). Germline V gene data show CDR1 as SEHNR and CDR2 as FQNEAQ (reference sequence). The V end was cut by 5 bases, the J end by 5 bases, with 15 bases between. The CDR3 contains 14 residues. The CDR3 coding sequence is TGTGCCAGCAGCCCTGAGGGGGTTGGGGAGACCCAGTACTTC. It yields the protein CASSPEGVGETQYF.

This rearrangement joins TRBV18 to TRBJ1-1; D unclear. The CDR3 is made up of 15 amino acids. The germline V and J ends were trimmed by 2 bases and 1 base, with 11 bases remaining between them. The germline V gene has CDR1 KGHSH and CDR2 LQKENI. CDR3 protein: CASSPANVGNTEAFF. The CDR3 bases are TGTGCCAGCTCACCAGCTAATGTGGGGAACACTGAAGCTTTCTTT.

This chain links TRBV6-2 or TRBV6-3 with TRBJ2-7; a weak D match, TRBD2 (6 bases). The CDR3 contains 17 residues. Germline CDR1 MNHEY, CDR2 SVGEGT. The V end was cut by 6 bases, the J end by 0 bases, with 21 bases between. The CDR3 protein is CASSTAGRGWNSYEQYF. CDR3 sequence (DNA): TGTGCCAGCAGCACTGCCGGACGGGGGTGGAACTCCTACGAGCAGTACTTC.

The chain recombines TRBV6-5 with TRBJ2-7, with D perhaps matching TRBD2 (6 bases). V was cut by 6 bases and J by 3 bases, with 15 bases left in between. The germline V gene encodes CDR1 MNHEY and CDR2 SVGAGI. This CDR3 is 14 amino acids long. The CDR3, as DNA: TGTGCCAGCAGAGTGAGGGACGGGGGCTACGAGCAGTACTTC. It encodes CASRVRDGGYEQYF.

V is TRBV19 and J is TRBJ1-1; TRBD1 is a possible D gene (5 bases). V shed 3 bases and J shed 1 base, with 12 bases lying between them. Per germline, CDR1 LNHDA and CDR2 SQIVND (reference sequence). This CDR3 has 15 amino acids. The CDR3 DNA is TGTGCCAGTAGTATTAGCTTCACAGGGAACACTGAAGCTTTCTTT. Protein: CASSISFTGNTEAFF.

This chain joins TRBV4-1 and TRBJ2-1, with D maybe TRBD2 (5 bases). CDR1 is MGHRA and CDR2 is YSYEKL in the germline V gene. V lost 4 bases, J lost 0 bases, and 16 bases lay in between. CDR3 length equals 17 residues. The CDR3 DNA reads TGCGCCAGCAGCCCCTGGGCGGGCAGCAGCTCCTACAATGAGCAGTTCTTC. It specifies CASSPWAGSSSYNEQFF.

CDR3 nucleotides: TGTGCCTGGAGTGTACAAACAAACTATGGCTACACCTTC. This translates into CAWSVQTNYGYTF. The V and J genes are TRBV30 and TRBJ1-2; D unclear. V lost 0 bases and J 2 bases, leaving 7 bases between the germline ends. CDR3 length: 13 residues. Germline V gene lookup returns CDR1 GTSNPN and CDR2 SVGIG (reference sequence).

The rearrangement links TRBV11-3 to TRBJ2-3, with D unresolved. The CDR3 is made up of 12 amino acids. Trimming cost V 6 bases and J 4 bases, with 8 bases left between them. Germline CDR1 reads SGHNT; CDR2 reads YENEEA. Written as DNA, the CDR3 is TGTGCCAGCAGTTCAAGCGCAGATACGCAGTATTTT. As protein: CASSSSADTQYF.